This T cell receptor beta chain appears in the sequencing data of a study of CD8+ T cells in alopecia areata. Study context: Patients in the study were on tofacitinib for 6 to 18 months, then off it for 6 months. Study-wide results and caveats: Normal skin's resident alphabeta T cells are sequenced alongside lesional scalp T cells.

cDNA prepared by RNA extraction and subsequent reverse transcription served as the template for sequencing. Clones were read by immunoSEQ multiplex PCR, and TCRdb kept only the in-frame ones, dropping some. The profile shows approximately 59,000 clones, 45% to 55% of them singletons. In this sample, this clone turned up a few times. The antigen is unknown. The CDR3 covers 16 residues. CDR1 and CDR2 from the germline V gene are MNHEY and SMNVEV (reference sequence). Trimming took off 3 bases at V and 0 bases at J, with 14 bases between the two ends. Specimen: CD8+ T cells sorted from blood, collected at week 0. This chain links TRBV27 with TRBJ2-5, with D maybe TRBD2 (6 bases). The sequence came from a human donor with alopecia areata. The CDR3 spells CASSFFGTSYQETQYF. DNA of the CDR3: TGTGCCAGCAGTTTTTTCGGGACTTCGTACCAAGAGACCCAGTACTTC.